The clone carrying this T cell receptor beta chain has ten or more counts. Individual cDNA molecules were tagged with unique molecular identifiers, the study reported. In TCRdb, the 5' RACE reads were re-called with MiXCR into one record per CDR3 protein. The sample yields fewer than 35,000 distinct CDR3 sequences, 4% to 5.5% seen once. V was cut by 10 bases and J by 0 bases, with 15 bases left in between. The CDR3 contains 14 residues. Per the germline V gene, CDR1 is LNHDA and CDR2 is SQIVND (reference sequence). This sample was taken from a study of early T cells in non-severe SARS-CoV-2 infection.

This chain connects TRBV19 to TRBJ1-2; D not resolved. The source material was whole blood. This receptor was identified in an adult who was a healthcare worker with PCR-confirmed SARS-CoV-2 infection or an uninfected control (not recorded which). The CDR3 region has the DNA TGTGCCACCTCCCCGACCTTATCTAACTATGGCTACACCTTC. Amino acids: CATSPTLSNYGYTF.